This T cell receptor beta chain was found in a study of blood T cell repertoires in COVID-19. Across the whole study: Researchers got acute and convalescent COVID-19 samples from the United States, Italy and Spain. PBMCs, B-cell-depleted T cells, or T cells provided the cDNA or gDNA that made up the material.

The CDR3 consists of 14 residues. CDR1 is SGHVS and CDR2 is FQNEAQ in the germline V gene. Germline trimming cut 1 base from V and 5 bases from J; bases unmatched to any gene: 2. Profiled with immunoSEQ multiplex PCR; TCRdb holds only in-frame clones, not every one. Of almost 300,000 clones in the sample, about nine tenths were seen once. Sequencing was performed on peripheral blood. The sequence was obtained from a woman aged 25-40 years with COVID-19, enrolled during active disease. The J gene is TRBJ1-5, the V gene TRBV7-8, with 7 positions matching TRBD1. The CDR3, as DNA: TGTGCCAGCAGCTTAGACAGGGGATATCAGCCCCAGCATTTT. As protein: CASSLDRGYQPQHF.